This T cell receptor beta chain stems from a study of technical replicates of blood from several donors. CDR3 length equals 15 residues. Trimming shortened V by 0 bases and J by 1 base, and 10 bases separated the two germline ends. Per the germline V gene, CDR1 is SGHRS and CDR2 is YFSETQ. This clone was counted between two and nine times. Libraries were prepared by immunoSEQ multiplex PCR; TCRdb keeps only in-frame clonotypes and omits some of them. The repertoire holds roughly 90,000 clones, with around 90% as singletons. This TCR was sampled from a human donor in good health. The genes are TRBV5-1 and TRBJ1-1; D is uncertain. Sequencing used T cells isolated from PBMCs. The CDR3 coding sequence is TGCGCCAGCAGCTTGGTAGTGGACTGGAACACTGAAGCTTTCTTT. This encodes CASSLVVDWNTEAFF.